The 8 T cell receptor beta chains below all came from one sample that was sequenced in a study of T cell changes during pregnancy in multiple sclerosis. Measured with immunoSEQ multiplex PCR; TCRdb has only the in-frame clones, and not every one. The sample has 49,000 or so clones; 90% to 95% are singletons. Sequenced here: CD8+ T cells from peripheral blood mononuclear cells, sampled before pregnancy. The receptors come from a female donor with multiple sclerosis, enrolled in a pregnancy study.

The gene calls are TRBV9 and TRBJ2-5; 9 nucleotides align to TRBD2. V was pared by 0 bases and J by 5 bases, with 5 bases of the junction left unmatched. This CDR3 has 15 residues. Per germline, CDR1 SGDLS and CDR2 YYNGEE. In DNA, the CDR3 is TGTGCCAGCAGCGTAGAGGCGGGAGGGGGTGAGACCCAGTACTTC. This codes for CASSVEAGGGETQYF.

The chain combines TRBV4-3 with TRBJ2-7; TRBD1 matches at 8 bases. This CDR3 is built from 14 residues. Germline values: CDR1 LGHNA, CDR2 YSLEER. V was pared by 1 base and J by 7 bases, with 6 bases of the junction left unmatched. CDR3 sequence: CASSQVAGGGEQYF. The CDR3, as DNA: TGCGCCAGCAGCCAAGTGGCAGGGGGCGGAGAGCAGTACTTC.

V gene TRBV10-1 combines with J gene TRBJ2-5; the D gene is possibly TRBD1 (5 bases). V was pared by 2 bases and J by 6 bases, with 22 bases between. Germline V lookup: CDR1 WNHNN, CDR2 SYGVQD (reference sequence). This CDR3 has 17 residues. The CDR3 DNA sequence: TGCGCCAGCAGTGAGGTCAGGGCAGGTCGTAGGGAAAAGACCCAGTACTTC. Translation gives CASSEVRAGRREKTQYF.

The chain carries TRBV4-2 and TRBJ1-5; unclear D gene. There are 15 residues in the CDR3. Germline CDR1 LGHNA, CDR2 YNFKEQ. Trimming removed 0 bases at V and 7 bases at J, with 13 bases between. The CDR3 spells CASSQEFEPGQPQHF. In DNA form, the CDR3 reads TGTGCCAGCAGCCAAGAATTCGAGCCAGGCCAGCCCCAGCATTTT.

CDR3 bases: TGCGCCAGCAGCTTGGGGACAATCCAAGAGACCCAGTACTTC. Its translation: CASSLGTIQETQYF. The V and J genes are TRBV5-1 and TRBJ2-5; the D gene is possibly TRBD1 (5 bases). Deletions cut 0 bases from V and 1 base from J, with 7 bases between. This CDR3 contains 14 residues. From germline, CDR1 is SGHRS and CDR2 YFSETQ.

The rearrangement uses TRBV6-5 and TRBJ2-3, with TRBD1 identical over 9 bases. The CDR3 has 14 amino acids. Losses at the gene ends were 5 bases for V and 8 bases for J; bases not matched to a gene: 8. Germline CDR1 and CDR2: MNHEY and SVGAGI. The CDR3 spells CASSGQGWAATQYF. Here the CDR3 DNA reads TGTGCCAGCAGTGGACAGGGGTGGGCAGCTACGCAGTATTTT.

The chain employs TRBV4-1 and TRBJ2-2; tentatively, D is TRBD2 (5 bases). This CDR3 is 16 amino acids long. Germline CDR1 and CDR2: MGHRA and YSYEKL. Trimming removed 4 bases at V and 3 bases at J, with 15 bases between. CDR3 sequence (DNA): TGCGCCAGCAGCCCGGGGATAGGGTACGACACCGGGGAGCTGTTTTTT. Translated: CASSPGIGYDTGELFF.

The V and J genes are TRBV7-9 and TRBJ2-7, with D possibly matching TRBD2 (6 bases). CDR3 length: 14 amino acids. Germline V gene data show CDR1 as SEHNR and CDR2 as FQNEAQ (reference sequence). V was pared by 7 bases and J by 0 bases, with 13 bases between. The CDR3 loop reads CASIPPGGSYEQYF. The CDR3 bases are TGTGCCAGCATCCCCCCCGGGGGCTCCTACGAGCAGTACTTC.